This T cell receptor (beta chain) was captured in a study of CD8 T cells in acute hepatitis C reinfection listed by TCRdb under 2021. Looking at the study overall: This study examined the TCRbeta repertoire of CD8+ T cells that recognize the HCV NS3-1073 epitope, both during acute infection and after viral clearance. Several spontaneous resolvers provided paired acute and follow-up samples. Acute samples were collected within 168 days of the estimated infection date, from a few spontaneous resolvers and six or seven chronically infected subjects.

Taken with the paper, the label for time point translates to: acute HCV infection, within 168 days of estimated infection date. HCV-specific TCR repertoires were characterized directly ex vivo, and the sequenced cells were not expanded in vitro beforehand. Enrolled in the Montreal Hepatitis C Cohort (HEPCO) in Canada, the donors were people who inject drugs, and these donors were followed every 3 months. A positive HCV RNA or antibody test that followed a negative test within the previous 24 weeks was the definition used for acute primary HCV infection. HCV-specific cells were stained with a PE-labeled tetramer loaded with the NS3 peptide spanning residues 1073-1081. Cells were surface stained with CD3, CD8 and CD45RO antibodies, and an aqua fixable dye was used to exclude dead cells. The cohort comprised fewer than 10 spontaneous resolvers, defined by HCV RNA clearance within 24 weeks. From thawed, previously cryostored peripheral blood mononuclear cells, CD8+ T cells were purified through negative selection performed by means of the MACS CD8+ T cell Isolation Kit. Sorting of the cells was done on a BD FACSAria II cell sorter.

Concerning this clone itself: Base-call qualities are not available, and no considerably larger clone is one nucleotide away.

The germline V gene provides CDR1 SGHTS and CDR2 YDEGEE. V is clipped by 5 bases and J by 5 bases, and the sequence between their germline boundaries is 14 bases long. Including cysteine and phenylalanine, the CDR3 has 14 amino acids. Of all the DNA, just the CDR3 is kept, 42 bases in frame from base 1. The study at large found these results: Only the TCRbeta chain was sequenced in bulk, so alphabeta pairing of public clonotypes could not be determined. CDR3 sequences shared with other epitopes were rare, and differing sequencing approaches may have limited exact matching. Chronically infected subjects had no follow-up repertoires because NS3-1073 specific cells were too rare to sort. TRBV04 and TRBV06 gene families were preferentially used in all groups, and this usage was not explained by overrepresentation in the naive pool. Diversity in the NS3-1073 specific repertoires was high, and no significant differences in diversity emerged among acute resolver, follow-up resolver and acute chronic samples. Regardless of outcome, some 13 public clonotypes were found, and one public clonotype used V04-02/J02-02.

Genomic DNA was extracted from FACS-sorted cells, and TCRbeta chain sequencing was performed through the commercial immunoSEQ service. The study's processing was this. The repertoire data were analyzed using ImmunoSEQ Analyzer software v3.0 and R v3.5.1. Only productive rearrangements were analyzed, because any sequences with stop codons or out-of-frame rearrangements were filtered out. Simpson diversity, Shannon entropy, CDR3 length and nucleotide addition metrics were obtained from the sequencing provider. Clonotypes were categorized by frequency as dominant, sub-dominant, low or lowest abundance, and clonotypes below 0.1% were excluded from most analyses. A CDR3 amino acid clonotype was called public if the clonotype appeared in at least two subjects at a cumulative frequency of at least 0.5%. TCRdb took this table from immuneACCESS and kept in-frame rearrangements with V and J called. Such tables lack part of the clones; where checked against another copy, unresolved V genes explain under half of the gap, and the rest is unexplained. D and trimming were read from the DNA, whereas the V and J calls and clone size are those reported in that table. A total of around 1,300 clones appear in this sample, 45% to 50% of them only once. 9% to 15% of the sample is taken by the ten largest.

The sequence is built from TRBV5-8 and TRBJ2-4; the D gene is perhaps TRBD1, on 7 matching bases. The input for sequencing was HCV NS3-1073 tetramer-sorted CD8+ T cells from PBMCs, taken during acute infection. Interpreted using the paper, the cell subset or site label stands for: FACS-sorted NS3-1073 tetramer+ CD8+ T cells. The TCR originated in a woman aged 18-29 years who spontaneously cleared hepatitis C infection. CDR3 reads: CASRNIRGENIQYF. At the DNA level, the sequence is TGTGCCAGCAGAAATATCAGGGGGGAAAACATTCAGTACTTC.